The source of this TCR beta chain is a study of T-cell memory formation after mild COVID-19. Study-level background: Largely donor-specific TCR clusters were found. Study outcomes and limitations: CD4+ contracting clones lay mainly in CM and EM, CD8+ ones in EMRA.

TCRdb called the 5' RACE reads again in MiXCR, with one record for every CDR3 protein. There are roughly 600,000 distinct CDR3 sequences in the sample; roughly 18% occur only once, and approximately 12% lies in the top ten. CDR3 length: 16 residues. Unmatched junction bases numbered 4, after V lost 3 bases and J lost 2 bases. Germline V gene sequence: CDR1 LGHNA, CDR2 YSLEER. This clonotype was picked up a small number of times. Its antigen is still unknown. The source of this sequence is an adult woman who had mild COVID-19 (a few samples of this study predate the infection). Cell type and time point are not known. The rearrangement uses TRBV4-3 and TRBJ2-7, with 13 bases fitting TRBD2. Sequenced: PBMCs or a T cell subset sorted from them (not recorded which). The DNA for the CDR3 is TGCGCCAGCAGCCAGGCCACTAGCGGGAGGGCCTACGAGCAGTACTTC. This gives the protein CASSQATSGRAYEQYF.